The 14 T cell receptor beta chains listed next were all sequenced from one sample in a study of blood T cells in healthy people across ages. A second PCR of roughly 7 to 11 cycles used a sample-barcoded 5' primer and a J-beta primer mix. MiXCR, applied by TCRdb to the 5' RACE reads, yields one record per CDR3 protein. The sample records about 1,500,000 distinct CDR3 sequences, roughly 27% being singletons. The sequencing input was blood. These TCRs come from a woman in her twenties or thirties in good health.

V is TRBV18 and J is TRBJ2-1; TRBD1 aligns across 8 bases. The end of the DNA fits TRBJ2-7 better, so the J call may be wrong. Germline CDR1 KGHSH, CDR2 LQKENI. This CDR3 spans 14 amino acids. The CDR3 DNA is TGTGCCAGCTCATCGGACAGGGACGACAATGAGCAGTACTTC. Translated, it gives CASSSDRDDNEQYF.

The CDR3 reads CASSPRGAGLYNEQFF. CDR3 in DNA: TGTGCCAGCAGCCCTCGGGGGGCGGGACTCTACAATGAGCAGTTCTTC. The V and J genes are TRBV7-2 and TRBJ2-1; a possible D gene is TRBD2 (7 bases). Germline loops: CDR1 SGHTA, CDR2 FQGNSA. CDR3 size: 16 residues. V lost 5 bases to trimming and J lost 3 bases, with 17 bases between them. Based on the CDR3 plus reference TRBV7-2 and TRBJ2-1, the full variable domain is GAGVSQSPSNKVTEKGKDVELRCDPISGHTALYWYRQSLGQGLEFLIYFQGNSAPDKSGLPSDRFSAERTGGSVSTLTIQRTQQEDSAVYLCASSPRGAGLYNEQFFGPGTRLTVL.

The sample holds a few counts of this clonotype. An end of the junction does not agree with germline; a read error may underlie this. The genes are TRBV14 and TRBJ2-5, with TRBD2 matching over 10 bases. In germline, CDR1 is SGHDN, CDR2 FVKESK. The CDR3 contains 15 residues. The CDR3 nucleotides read TGTGCCAGCAGCCATGGACTAGCGGTACAAGAGAGCCAGTACTTC. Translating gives CASSHGLAVQESQYF.

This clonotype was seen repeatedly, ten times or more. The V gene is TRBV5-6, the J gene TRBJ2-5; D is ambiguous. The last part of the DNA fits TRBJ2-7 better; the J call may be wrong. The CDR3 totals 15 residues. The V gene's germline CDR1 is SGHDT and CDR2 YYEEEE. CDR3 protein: CASSSQSRIAGEQYF. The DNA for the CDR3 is TGTGCCAGCAGCTCACAATCGCGTATTGCCGGCGAGCAGTACTTC.

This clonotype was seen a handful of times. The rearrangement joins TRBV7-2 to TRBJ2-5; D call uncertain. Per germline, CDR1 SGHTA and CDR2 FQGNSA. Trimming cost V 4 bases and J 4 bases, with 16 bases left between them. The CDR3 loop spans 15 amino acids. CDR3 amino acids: CASSSDADAGETQYF. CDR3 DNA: TGTGCCAGCAGCTCAGACGCCGACGCCGGAGAGACCCAGTACTTC.

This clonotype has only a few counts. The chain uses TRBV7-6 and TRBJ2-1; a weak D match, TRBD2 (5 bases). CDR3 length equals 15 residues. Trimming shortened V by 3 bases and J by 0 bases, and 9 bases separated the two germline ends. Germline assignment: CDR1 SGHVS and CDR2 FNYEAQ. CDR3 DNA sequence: TGTGCCAGCAGCTTCGACTATAGCTCCTACAATGAGCAGTTCTTC. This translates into CASSFDYSSYNEQFF.

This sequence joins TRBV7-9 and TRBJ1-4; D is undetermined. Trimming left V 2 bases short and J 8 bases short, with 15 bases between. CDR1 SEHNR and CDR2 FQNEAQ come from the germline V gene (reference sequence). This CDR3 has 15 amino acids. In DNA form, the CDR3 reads TGTGCCAGCAGCTTATCGGGGAAGGTGGGCGAAAAACTGTTTTTT. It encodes CASSLSGKVGEKLFF.

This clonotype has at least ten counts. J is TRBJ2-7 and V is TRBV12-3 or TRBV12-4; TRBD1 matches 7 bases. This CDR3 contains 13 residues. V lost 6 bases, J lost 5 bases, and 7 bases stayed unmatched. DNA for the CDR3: TGTGCCAGCAGCCAAGGGGGACAGAACGAGCAGTACTTC. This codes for CASSQGGQNEQYF.

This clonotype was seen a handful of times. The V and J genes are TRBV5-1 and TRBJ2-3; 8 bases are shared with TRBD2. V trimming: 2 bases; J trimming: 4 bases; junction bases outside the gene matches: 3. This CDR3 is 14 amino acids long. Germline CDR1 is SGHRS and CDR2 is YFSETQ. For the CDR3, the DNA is TGCGCCAGCAGCTTCGAGACTAGCGCAGATACGCAGTATTTT. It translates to CASSFETSADTQYF. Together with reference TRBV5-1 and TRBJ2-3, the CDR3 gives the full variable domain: KAGVTQTPRYLIKTRGQQVTLSCSPISGHRSVSWYQQTPGQGLQFLFEYFSETQRNKGNFPGRFSGRQFSNSRSEMNVSTLELGDSALYLCASSFETSADTQYFGPGTRLTVL.

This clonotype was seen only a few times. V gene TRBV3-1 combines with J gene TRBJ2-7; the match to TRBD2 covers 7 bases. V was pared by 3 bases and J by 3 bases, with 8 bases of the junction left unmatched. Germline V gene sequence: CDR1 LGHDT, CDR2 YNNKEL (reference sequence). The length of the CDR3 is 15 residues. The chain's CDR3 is CASSQGRVGIYEQYF. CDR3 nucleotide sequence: TGTGCCAGCAGCCAGGGGAGGGTTGGTATCTACGAGCAGTACTTC.

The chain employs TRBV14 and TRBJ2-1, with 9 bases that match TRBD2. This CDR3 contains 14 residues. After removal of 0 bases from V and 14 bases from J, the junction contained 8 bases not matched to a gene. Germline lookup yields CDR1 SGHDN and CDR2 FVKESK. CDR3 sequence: CASSQEVAGGPKFF. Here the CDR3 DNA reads TGTGCCAGCAGCCAAGAGGTTGCGGGAGGGCCAAAGTTCTTC.

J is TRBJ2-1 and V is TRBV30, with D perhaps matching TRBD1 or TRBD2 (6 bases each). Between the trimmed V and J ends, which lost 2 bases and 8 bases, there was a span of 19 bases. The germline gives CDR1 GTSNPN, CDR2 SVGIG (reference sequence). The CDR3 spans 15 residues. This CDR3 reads CAWSYGTPGADEQFF. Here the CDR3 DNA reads TGTGCCTGGAGTTATGGGACCCCGGGGGCGGATGAGCAGTTCTTC.

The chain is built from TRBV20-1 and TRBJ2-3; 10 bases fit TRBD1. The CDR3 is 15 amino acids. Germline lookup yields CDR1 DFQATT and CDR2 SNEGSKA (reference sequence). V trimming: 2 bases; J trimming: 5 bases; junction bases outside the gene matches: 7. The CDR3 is CSARPGQGFKDTQYF. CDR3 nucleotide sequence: TGCAGTGCTAGACCGGGACAGGGGTTCAAAGATACGCAGTATTTT.

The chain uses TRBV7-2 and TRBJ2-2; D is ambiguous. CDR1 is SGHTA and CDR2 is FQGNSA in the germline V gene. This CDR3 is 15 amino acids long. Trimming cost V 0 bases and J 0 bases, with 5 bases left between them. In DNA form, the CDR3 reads TGTGCCAGCAGCTTAGCGCCAGCGAACACCGGGGAGCTGTTTTTT. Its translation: CASSLAPANTGELFF. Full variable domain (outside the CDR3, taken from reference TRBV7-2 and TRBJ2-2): GAGVSQSPSNKVTEKGKDVELRCDPISGHTALYWYRQSLGQGLEFLIYFQGNSAPDKSGLPSDRFSAERTGGSVSTLTIQRTQQEDSAVYLCASSLAPANTGELFFGEGSRLTVL.